The 29 T cell receptor beta chains below all came from one sample that was sequenced in a study of post-analysis software for immune sequencing data. Study findings and constraints: A few TRBV segments appeared more often in patients than in controls, and TRBV5-6, TRBV5-1 and TRBV20-1 were among these.

No cognate antigen is known for these TCRs. The authors incorporated unique molecular identifiers into the TCR beta cDNA libraries. TCRdb passed the PCR reads through MiXCR, listing each CDR3 protein once. The sample includes 450,000 to 650,000 distinct CDR3 sequences, around 47% of them seen just once. Source material: blood. Receptor source: a girl aged 5-17 years with multiple sclerosis.

This chain uses TRBV12-3 or TRBV12-4 with TRBJ2-1; tentative D call: TRBD2 (5 bases). The V gene lost 2 bases and the J gene lost 1 base, with 12 bases spanning the gap. CDR3 length equals 16 residues. Here the CDR3 DNA reads TGTGCCAGCAGTTTAAGGTCCAGCGGTTCCTACAATGAGCAGTTCTTC. Translated, it gives CASSLRSSGSYNEQFF.

The V call is TRBV7-2, the J call TRBJ1-2; no clear D. V lost 1 base to trimming and J lost 4 bases, with 7 bases between them. Germline V lookup: CDR1 SGHTA, CDR2 FQGNSA. CDR3 length equals 13 residues. The CDR3 DNA reads TGTGCCAGCAGCTTAGAGGCAGGCTATGGCTACACCTTC. Translation: CASSLEAGYGYTF.

This clonotype was observed a handful of times. The chain combines TRBV12-3 or TRBV12-4 with TRBJ1-1; D is undetermined. The CDR3 spans 12 residues. The V end lost 3 bases, the J end lost 7 bases, and 9 bases lay between the germline ends. CDR3 in amino acids: CASSFIRGEAFF. CDR3 DNA: TGTGCCAGCAGTTTTATCCGAGGTGAAGCTTTCTTT.

This clonotype was picked up a small number of times. The chain recombines TRBV12-3 or TRBV12-4 with TRBJ2-3, with a weak D call TRBD1 (6 bases). CDR3 size: 13 residues. V was shortened by 7 bases and J by 4 bases, with 12 bases between the two germline ends. CDR3 amino acids: CASKHRVADTQYF. Written as DNA, the CDR3 is TGTGCCAGCAAACACAGGGTGGCAGATACGCAGTATTTT.

This chain links TRBV20-1 with TRBJ2-4; 10 bases agree with TRBD2. The J call may not be correct, given that the DNA end is closer to TRBJ2-7. Germline V gene sequence: CDR1 DFQATT, CDR2 SNEGSKA (reference sequence). CDR3 length: 13 residues. The CDR3 is CSANLAGEDEQYF. For the CDR3, the DNA is TGCAGTGCTAACCTAGCGGGAGAAGACGAGCAGTACTTC.

The chain couples TRBV10-3 to TRBJ2-1; 7 bases line up with TRBD2. Germline CDR1 and CDR2: ENHRY and SYGVKD. The CDR3 loop spans 16 amino acids. V trimming: 2 bases; J trimming: 0 bases; junction bases outside the gene matches: 4. In DNA form, the CDR3 reads TGTGCCATCAGTGAGATTCTAGCGGACTCCTACAATGAGCAGTTCTTC. This sequence encodes CAISEILADSYNEQFF.

This clonotype was seen just once. The V and J genes are TRBV5-1 and TRBJ2-3, with 8 bases aligning to TRBD2. This CDR3 comprises 12 residues. The trim removed 7 bases at V and 4 bases at J, leaving 2 bases unmatched. Germline V lookup: CDR1 SGHRS, CDR2 YFSETQ. CDR3 DNA sequence: TGCGCCAGCTGGCGGGGGGCAGATACGCAGTATTTT. Translating gives CASWRGADTQYF.

The chain links TRBV5-1 to TRBJ2-1; D possibly corresponds to TRBD2 (6 bases). Germline CDR1 is SGHRS and CDR2 is YFSETQ. The ends were cut back, 5 bases at V and 9 bases at J, with 18 bases in the middle. The CDR3 loop spans 14 amino acids. Here the CDR3 reads CASRQGLTTSEQFF. CDR3 sequence (DNA): TGCGCCAGCAGGCAAGGACTAACGACAAGTGAGCAGTTCTTC.

The V gene is TRBV12-3 or TRBV12-4, the J gene TRBJ2-5, with D perhaps matching TRBD1 (6 bases). This CDR3 is built from 15 residues. The ends were cut back, 3 bases at V and 4 bases at J, with 15 bases in the middle. CDR3 DNA: TGTGCCAGCAGTTTGAGCCGGGACACCCCAGAGACCCAGTACTTC. Its translation: CASSLSRDTPETQYF.

The chain is built from TRBV6-5 and TRBJ2-5; TRBD1 agrees at 7 bases. The J call is doubtful: the DNA matches TRBJ2-7 better. CDR3 length equals 14 residues. The germline V gene has CDR1 MNHEY and CDR2 SVGAGI. The CDR3, as DNA: TGTGCCAGCAGACGTGGACAGGCCTTCTACGAGCAGTACTTC. It yields the protein CASRRGQAFYEQYF.

This clonotype has a single count. The chain is built from TRBV11-2 and TRBJ1-2; D perhaps matches TRBD1 (5 bases). This CDR3 region has 17 residues. Germline V gene lookup returns CDR1 SGHAT and CDR2 FQNNGV. Trimming removed 5 bases at V and 8 bases at J, with 27 bases between. CDR3 region: CASSPTRTWAPGQGYTF. The DNA for the CDR3 is TGTGCCAGCAGCCCAACCCGGACGTGGGCGCCGGGGCAGGGCTACACCTTC.

This clonotype was observed a few times. In DNA form, the CDR3 reads TGTGCCAGCAGTACTAGCGGGAGGGCCCAAGAGACCCAGTACTTC. Amino acids: CASSTSGRAQETQYF. The chain carries TRBV27 and TRBJ2-5; 13 bases line up with TRBD2. Germline V gene sequence: CDR1 MNHEY, CDR2 SMNVEV (reference sequence). CDR3 length: 15 residues. V was pared by 5 bases and J by 1 base, with 1 base of the junction left unmatched.

A few counts support this clonotype. This sequence joins TRBV5-1 and TRBJ2-6; 8 bases fit TRBD1. J was trimmed by 0 bases and V by 4 bases; bases with no gene match: 3. CDR3 length: 16 amino acids. Germline CDR1 is SGHRS and CDR2 is YFSETQ. This CDR3 reads CASSPGGHSGANVLTF. CDR3 coding DNA: TGCGCCAGCAGCCCAGGGGGCCACTCTGGGGCCAACGTCCTGACTTTC.

The CDR3 DNA follows: TGCGCCAGCAGCCCATTCCCACCTAGCGGGCTAACCTACGAGCAGTACTTC. It codes for CASSPFPPSGLTYEQYF. The genes are TRBV5-1 and TRBJ2-7, with TRBD2 identical over 8 bases. After removal of 4 bases from V and 2 bases from J, the junction contained 14 bases not matched to a gene. The CDR3 is made up of 17 amino acids. Germline values: CDR1 SGHRS, CDR2 YFSETQ. The variable domain in full, completed from reference TRBV5-1 and TRBJ2-7, reads KAGVTQTPRYLIKTRGQQVTLSCSPISGHRSVSWYQQTPGQGLQFLFEYFSETQRNKGNFPGRFSGRQFSNSRSEMNVSTLELGDSALYLCASSPFPPSGLTYEQYFGPGTRLTVT.

The table lists this clonotype with a few counts. The chain recombines TRBV4-1 with TRBJ2-4, with D possibly being TRBD1 (6 bases). V was shortened by 4 bases and J by 7 bases, with 17 bases between the two germline ends. CDR1 MGHRA and CDR2 YSYEKL come from the germline V gene. CDR3 length equals 15 residues. The CDR3 DNA is TGCGCCAGCAGCCGAGGGACACTAGGTAGTAACATTCAGTACTTC. It encodes CASSRGTLGSNIQYF.

This chain uses TRBV6-5 with TRBJ2-7; TRBD1 matches 9 bases. The V gene end was trimmed by 0 bases and the J gene end by 3 bases; junction bases not matched to a gene: 3. Germline V CDR1 and CDR2: MNHEY, SVGAGI. The CDR3 has 15 amino acids. The CDR3 here is CASSYSATGGYEQYF. For the CDR3, the DNA is TGTGCCAGCAGTTACTCGGCGACAGGGGGCTACGAGCAGTACTTC.

V and J are TRBV12-3 or TRBV12-4 and TRBJ2-4; 7 nucleotides align to TRBD1. The CDR3 sequence is 13 residues long. The J segment lost 7 bases and the V segment lost 0 bases, leaving 0 bases of the junction unmatched. Here the CDR3 reads CASSLARGNIQYF. Written as DNA, the CDR3 is TGTGCCAGCAGTTTAGCCAGGGGGAACATTCAGTACTTC.

The rearrangement links TRBV6-5 to TRBJ2-7; the D gene is possibly TRBD2 (6 bases). This CDR3 spans 15 amino acids. Trimming pared 2 bases from V and 2 bases from J, leaving 13 bases between. The germline gives CDR1 MNHEY, CDR2 SVGAGI. The CDR3 DNA follows: TGTGCCAGCAGTTACGGGGGGACCGCGACCTACGAGCAGTACTTC. Translation gives CASSYGGTATYEQYF.

For this clonotype: One junction end does not reproduce the germline sequence, and a read error may be involved. V gene TRBV28 combines with J gene TRBJ2-5; 12 bases line up with TRBD2. The J call is in doubt because the DNA end fits TRBJ2-7 better. Looked up from germline, CDR1 is MDHEN and CDR2 is SYDVKM. The CDR3 sequence is 20 residues long. The DNA for the CDR3 is TGTGCCAACAGTCTGTTGCCCTGGGCTAGCGGGAGGGTGATGACCTACGAGCAGTACTTC. Residues: CANSLLPWASGRVMTYEQYF.

The rearrangement uses TRBV24-1 and TRBJ2-7, with D unclear. The germline V gene has CDR1 KGHDR and CDR2 SFDVKD. With 1 base removed from V and 1 base from J, the gap between germline ends came to 7 bases. The length of the CDR3 is 14 residues. The CDR3 here is CATSDFRQSYEQYF. The CDR3 nucleotides read TGTGCCACCAGTGATTTTCGGCAGTCCTACGAGCAGTACTTC.

The table lists this clonotype with a few counts. The rearrangement uses TRBV29-1 and TRBJ1-5; TRBD1 is a possible D gene (6 bases). CDR1 is SQVTM, CDR2 ANQGSEA, per germline. V lost 6 bases and J lost 3, with 12 bases in between. The CDR3 sequence is 13 residues long. CDR3 bases: TGCAGCGTGGAAACAGGGTCCAATCAGCCCCAGCATTTT. This codes for CSVETGSNQPQHF.

This chain links TRBV29-1 with TRBJ2-7, with D perhaps TRBD1 (6 bases). CDR1 and CDR2 from the germline V gene are SQVTM and ANQGSEA. The CDR3 covers 12 residues. V was clipped by 7 bases and J by 2 bases, with 12 bases between them. CDR3 nucleotides: TGCAGCGCCTCGGACAGAACCTACGAGCAGTACTTC. Encoded protein: CSASDRTYEQYF.

The gene calls are TRBV5-1 and TRBJ2-5, with a possible D match to TRBD2 (5 bases). Trimming took 4 bases from V and 0 from J, leaving 16 bases between them. The CDR3 totals 16 residues. Germline V gives CDR1 SGHRS, CDR2 YFSETQ. In DNA form, the CDR3 reads TGCGCCAGCAGCCCACAGAGTTCGGGGTACCAAGAGACCCAGTACTTC. The encoded protein is CASSPQSSGYQETQYF.

The chain employs TRBV27 and TRBJ2-3; no clear D. The CDR3 runs to 14 residues. V gave up 5 bases and J gave up 2 bases, with 11 bases separating them. Per germline, CDR1 MNHEY and CDR2 SMNVEV (reference sequence). CDR3 nucleotide sequence: TGTGCCAGCAGTCCCTTAGGGCTCACAGATACGCAGTATTTT. Its translation: CASSPLGLTDTQYF.

Here the CDR3 DNA reads TGTGCCAGCAGCCGGGACTCTTTCGCAGGGGGGGAGCTGTTTTTT. Its protein is CASSRDSFAGGELFF. V gene TRBV11-2 combines with J gene TRBJ2-2; D may be TRBD2 (6 bases). CDR3 length: 15 residues. V was pared by 5 bases and J by 8 bases, with 18 bases between. Germline lookup yields CDR1 SGHAT and CDR2 FQNNGV.

The chain recombines TRBV4-1 with TRBJ1-5, with TRBD1 matching over 7 bases. CDR3 size: 15 residues. In germline, CDR1 is MGHRA, CDR2 YSYEKL. J lost 2 bases, V lost 8 bases, and 9 bases had no gene match. CDR3: CASQRQGQGNQPQHF. The CDR3 region has the DNA TGCGCCAGCCAGCGACAGGGACAAGGCAATCAGCCCCAGCATTTT.

The CDR3 protein is CASSLDGRASYEQYF. The CDR3 bases are TGTGCCAGCAGCTTAGACGGCAGAGCCTCCTACGAGCAGTACTTC. This rearrangement joins TRBV7-8 to TRBJ2-7; D is unresolved. Per the germline V gene, CDR1 is SGHVS and CDR2 is FQNEAQ. The CDR3 spans 15 residues. The V and J ends lost 1 base and 0 bases respectively, with 10 bases between them. Looking up the rest from reference TRBV7-8 and TRBJ2-7 gives the full variable domain: GAGVSQSPRYKVAKRGQDVALRCDPISGHVSLFWYQQALGQGPEFLTYFQNEAQLDKSGLPSDRFFAERPEGSVSTLKIQRTQQEDSAVYLCASSLDGRASYEQYFGPGTRLTVT.

Remarks on this clonotype: The junction departs from germline at one end; a sequencing error may be responsible. The chain joins TRBV11-2 to TRBJ2-1; 14 nucleotides match TRBD2. This CDR3 has 15 residues. Germline V gives CDR1 SGHAT, CDR2 FQNNGV. As DNA, the CDR3 is TGTGCCAGCAGCTCGGGACTAGCGGGAGTAGCTGAGCGGTTCTTC. Amino acid sequence: CASSSGLAGVAERFF.

This clonotype was detected a few times. This chain links TRBV5-1 with TRBJ2-3; perhaps TRBD1 as D (6 bases). This CDR3 has 15 amino acids. Germline V gene sequence: CDR1 SGHRS, CDR2 YFSETQ. V was clipped by 2 bases and J by 0 bases, with 10 bases between them. The CDR3 nucleotides are TGCGCCAGCAGCTTCACAGGGTCTAGCACAGATACGCAGTATTTT. Amino acids: CASSFTGSSTDTQYF.